What follows are 12 T cell receptor beta chains derived from one specimen sequenced in a study of T cell responses to AZD1222 COVID-19 vaccine. Using immunoSEQ multiplex PCR, the repertoire was profiled, and TCRdb retains in-frame clones only, with some absent. The data show 90,000 to 120,000 clones, about 90% seen once. Source: peripheral blood, taken 28 days after the second AZD1222 dose. Source of these receptors: an adult who received the AZD1222 COVID-19 vaccine.

The V gene is TRBV5-1, the J gene TRBJ2-1; the D gene is possibly TRBD2 (6 bases). This CDR3 is built from 15 residues. Trimming removed 0 bases from V and 1 base from J, with 8 bases in between. Germline lookup yields CDR1 SGHRS and CDR2 YFSETQ. This chain's CDR3 is CASSLGDLSYNEQFF. CDR3 coding DNA: TGCGCCAGCAGCTTGGGGGACTTATCCTACAATGAGCAGTTCTTC.

This chain uses TRBV2 with TRBJ1-2, with 7 bases lining up with TRBD1. V shed 4 bases, J shed 8 bases, and the junction held 19 bases outside the gene matches. The CDR3 extends over 17 amino acids. Per germline, CDR1 SNHLY and CDR2 FYNNEI. The CDR3 bases are TGTGCCAGCAGTGCTACTAAACCTGGGACAGACGGATTAGGCTACACCTTC. Amino acid sequence: CASSATKPGTDGLGYTF.

The chain has TRBV19 and TRBJ1-4, with a weak D call TRBD1 (6 bases). V was clipped by 4 bases and J by 8 bases, with 14 bases between them. CDR1 is LNHDA and CDR2 is SQIVND in the germline V gene (reference sequence). The CDR3 is 14 residues long. CDR3 DNA sequence: TGTGCCAGTAGTACCCAGGGGATAGGGGAAAAACTGTTTTTT. Amino acid sequence: CASSTQGIGEKLFF.

V usage is TRBV7-8 and J usage is TRBJ1-1; no firm D call. V dropped 1 base and J dropped 0 bases, with 6 bases sitting between them. The CDR3 has 14 amino acids. Germline CDR1 SGHVS, CDR2 FQNEAQ. The CDR3 coding sequence is TGTGCCAGCAGCTTAGGCAGCATGAACACTGAAGCTTTCTTT. Translation: CASSLGSMNTEAFF.

V is TRBV29-1 and J is TRBJ2-2, with D uncertain. Germline V lookup: CDR1 SQVTM, CDR2 ANQGSEA. Trimming pared 3 bases from V and 3 bases from J, leaving 5 bases between. This CDR3 has 12 amino acids. The CDR3 sequence is CSVDGDTGELFF. In nucleotides, the CDR3 is TGCAGCGTTGATGGGGACACCGGGGAGCTGTTTTTT.

The chain couples TRBV6-2 or TRBV6-3 to TRBJ1-5; D uncertain. Germline assignment: CDR1 MNHEY and CDR2 SVGEGT. With 4 bases removed from V and 3 bases from J, the gap between germline ends came to 10 bases. The CDR3 extends over 14 amino acids. The CDR3 bases are TGTGCCAGCAGTTTTACAGCCCTCAATCAGCCCCAGCATTTT. This codes for CASSFTALNQPQHF.

This clone has more than one count but fewer than ten. V is TRBV27 and J is TRBJ2-1; D uncertain. CDR1 is MNHEY and CDR2 is SMNVEV in the germline V gene (reference sequence). The V end lost 0 bases, the J end lost 0 bases, and 15 bases lay between the germline ends. The CDR3 contains 18 residues. The CDR3 loop is CASSLSGLGQSSYNEQFF. The CDR3 DNA reads as TGTGCCAGCAGTTTATCGGGTCTGGGCCAGAGCTCCTACAATGAGCAGTTCTTC.

The chain employs TRBV6-5 and TRBJ1-5, with D possibly TRBD1 on 6 matching bases. Trimming cost V 10 bases and J 9 bases, with 22 bases left between them. This CDR3 spans 14 amino acids. The germline V gene has CDR1 MNHEY and CDR2 SVGAGI. The CDR3 DNA follows: TGTGCCACCGGGGGGGCGACAGTCTCCTGGCCCCAGCATTTT. It is translated as CATGGATVSWPQHF.

There are a few counts of this clone. J is TRBJ2-1 and V is TRBV6-2 or TRBV6-3; 9 positions agree with TRBD2. The trim removed 6 bases at V and 8 bases at J, leaving 14 bases unmatched. This CDR3 is built from 16 residues. Germline V lookup: CDR1 MNHEY, CDR2 SVGEGT. The CDR3 nucleotides are TGTGCCAGCAGCCCTAGACTAGCGGCTACGGGATATGAGCAGTTCTTC. Translating gives CASSPRLAATGYEQFF.

CDR3 residues: CASSLGQVISYEQYF. The DNA of the CDR3 is TGCGCCAGCAGCTTGGGACAGGTGATCTCCTACGAGCAGTACTTC. The rearrangement joins TRBV5-1 to TRBJ2-7; the D gene is possibly TRBD1 (6 bases). The germline V gene has CDR1 SGHRS and CDR2 YFSETQ. V lost 0 bases, J lost 0 bases, and 10 bases lay in between. There are 15 residues in the CDR3. Filled out from reference TRBV5-1 and TRBJ2-7, the complete variable domain reads KAGVTQTPRYLIKTRGQQVTLSCSPISGHRSVSWYQQTPGQGLQFLFEYFSETQRNKGNFPGRFSGRQFSNSRSEMNVSTLELGDSALYLCASSLGQVISYEQYFGPGTRLTVT.

This chain uses TRBV19 with TRBJ1-1; possible D gene TRBD1, 6 bases. CDR1 and CDR2 (germline): LNHDA, SQIVND (reference sequence). The CDR3 has 14 residues. Trimming shortened V by 8 bases and J by 1 base, and 14 bases separated the two germline ends. The CDR3 nucleotides read TGTGCCAGTTACAAGGGGGATAAGAACACTGAAGCTTTCTTT. This codes for CASYKGDKNTEAFF.

CDR3 nucleotide sequence: TGTGCCAGCAGCTTAGTTGGGGCTCGGGGAAACACCATATATTTT. Translating it yields CASSLVGARGNTIYF. This chain uses TRBV7-9 with TRBJ1-3; TRBD1 is a possible D gene (5 bases). V lost 1 base to trimming and J lost 4 bases, with 11 bases between them. The CDR3 is 15 amino acids. CDR1 and CDR2 (germline): SEHNR, FQNEAQ (reference sequence).